This T cell receptor (beta chain) was found in a study of Graves' ophthalmopathy and Graves' hyperthyroidism. Points from the study as a whole: A model built from 13 signatures distinguished ophthalmopathy from stable hyperthyroidism with roughly 85% sensitivity and 70% to 84% specificity.

The TCR beta CDR3 regions underwent amplification from RNA transcripts. Amplification began with first-round RT-PCR using HTBI primers, then second-round multiplex PCR was performed. TCRdb ran MiXCR on the multiplex PCR reads and lists one entry per CDR3 protein. Of 200,000 to 250,000 distinct CDR3 sequences in the sample, 20% to 25% were seen once. This clonotype was recorded at least ten times. As yet, its antigen is unknown. CDR3 length equals 16 residues. With 6 bases clipped from V and 0 bases from J, the junction kept 5 bases outside the gene matches. CDR1 and CDR2 from the germline V gene are MDHEN and SYDVKM. For donors with ophthalmopathy, the disease showed moderate-to-severe activity, reached CAS ≥3 and NOSPECS ≥4, and had lasted under 3 months.

The material sequenced was peripheral blood. The gene calls are TRBV28 and TRBJ1-1; TRBD1 aligns across 12 bases. The sequence was collected from a woman between 45 and 60 years old with Graves' ophthalmopathy. CDR3 coding DNA: TGTGCCAGCAGGGGACAGGGGGCGACCATGAACACTGAAGCTTTCTTT. Residues: CASRGQGATMNTEAFF.